This record covers a single T cell receptor (beta chain). Antigen: not known. These data come from a study of CXCR3-negative and CXCR3-positive naive CD8 T cells. Researchers prepared the TRB cDNA libraries using 5' RACE with UMI labels. From the 5' RACE reads, TCRdb lists one entry per CDR3 protein and no DNA. Here the sample table reports about 56,000 distinct CDR3 sequences. The CDR3 extends over 11 amino acids. Germline CDR1 is MNHEY and CDR2 is SMNVEV (reference sequence). General observations from the study: Whereas memory cells differed, naive CXCR3-negative and CXCR3-positive cells shared similar TRBV-TRBJ usage. A higher hydrophobicity marked the TRB CDR3s of CXCR3-positive naive cells versus CXCR3-negative naive cells. Diversity proved comparably high across both naive subsets and much lower in memory CD8+ cells.

The rearrangement links TRBV27 to TRBJ2-1. The source is a human donor in good health. Some clones in this sample may be carry-over from other donors' samples. The sequenced material came from naive CXCR3+ CD8+ T cells from blood. Subset: CD45RO-CCR7+CD27+CD95- naive CD8+ T cells expressing CXCR3 (TNR3+). The CDR3 spells CASSFWGEQFF.